The text below deals with one T cell receptor beta chain. At collection, donors were nominally healthy, but unrecorded immune exposures were probable. The sample belongs to a study of cytomegalovirus exposure and HLA in healthy donors. The PCR used 60 Vbeta and 13 Jbeta primers. The assay was immunoSEQ multiplex PCR, and TCRdb's table has in-frame clones only and misses some. The sample lists 200,000 to 250,000 clones; roughly 70% were seen once. Germline V gene lookup returns CDR1 SNHLY and CDR2 FYNNEI. With V trimmed by 4 bases and J by 1 base, 6 bases remained unmatched. The CDR3 sequence is 15 residues long.

This chain links TRBV2 with TRBJ1-2, with 7 positions matching TRBD1. Material: PBMCs. The receptor was isolated from a man between 35 and 55 years old in good health and CMV-seropositive. The DNA of the CDR3 is TGTGCCAGCAGTGGAGAGGACAGGTTTAACTATGGCTACACCTTC. Protein: CASSGEDRFNYGYTF.